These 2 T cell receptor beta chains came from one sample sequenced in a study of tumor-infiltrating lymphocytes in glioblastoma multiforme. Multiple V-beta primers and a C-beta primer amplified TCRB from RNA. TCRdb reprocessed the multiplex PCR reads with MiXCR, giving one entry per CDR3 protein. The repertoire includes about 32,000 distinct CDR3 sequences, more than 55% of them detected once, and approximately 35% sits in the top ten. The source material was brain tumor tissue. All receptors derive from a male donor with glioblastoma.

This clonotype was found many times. The CDR3 spells CAWRSRLAGQETQYF. The CDR3, as DNA: TGTGCCTGGAGGTCCCGACTAGCGGGTCAAGAGACCCAGTACTTC. The J gene is TRBJ2-5, the V gene TRBV30; 10 bases are shared with TRBD2. Germline CDR1 is GTSNPN and CDR2 is SVGIG (reference sequence). With 3 bases clipped from V and 2 bases from J, the junction kept 6 bases outside the gene matches. The CDR3 spans 15 residues.

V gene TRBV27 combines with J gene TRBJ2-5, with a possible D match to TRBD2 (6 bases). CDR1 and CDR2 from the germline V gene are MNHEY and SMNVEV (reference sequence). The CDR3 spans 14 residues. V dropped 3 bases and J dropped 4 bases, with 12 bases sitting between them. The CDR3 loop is CASSFGTDLETQYF. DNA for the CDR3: TGTGCCAGCAGTTTCGGGACTGACTTAGAGACCCAGTACTTC.